A single sample gave rise to the 10 T cell receptor beta chains below, sequenced in a study of blood T cell repertoires in COVID-19. The repertoire was sequenced with immunoSEQ multiplex PCR; TCRdb's copy has only in-frame clones and lacks some. The data hold 100,000 to 150,000 clones, with around 89% observed a single time. The sample was peripheral blood. These receptor sequences come from a man between 45 and 60 years old with active or convalescent COVID-19.

As to this clone: A read error may account for a junction end that differs from germline. The same CDR3 is also encoded by other DNA sequences in this sample. The chain links TRBV27 to TRBJ2-5; TRBD1 matches at 7 bases. Per the germline V gene, CDR1 is MNHEY and CDR2 is SMNVEV (reference sequence). This CDR3 has 14 residues. The CDR3, as DNA: TGTGCTAGCAGACGGGACAGCTATCAAGAGACCCAGTACTTC. This sequence encodes CASRRDSYQETQYF.

The genes are TRBV18 and TRBJ2-1; D possibly corresponds to TRBD2 (6 bases). The CDR3 is made up of 16 amino acids. The V gene's germline CDR1 is KGHSH and CDR2 LQKENI. V was trimmed by 3 bases and J by 1 base, leaving 13 bases between them. The CDR3 coding sequence is TGTGCCAGCTCACCTACGCGGACTATATCCTACAATGAGCAGTTCTTC. Encoded protein: CASSPTRTISYNEQFF.

The chain employs TRBV7-2 and TRBJ2-5, with TRBD2 identical over 9 bases. The germline gives CDR1 SGHTA, CDR2 FQGNSA. The V gene end was trimmed by 4 bases and the J gene end by 1 base; junction bases not matched to a gene: 4. The CDR3 spans 15 residues. The CDR3 here is CASSSSGGSQETQYF. Written as DNA, the CDR3 is TGTGCCAGCAGCTCAAGCGGGGGGAGCCAAGAGACCCAGTACTTC.

This clone was found once. The chain links TRBV6-5 to TRBJ2-2; D call uncertain. Looked up from germline, CDR1 is MNHEY and CDR2 is SVGAGI. The CDR3 length is 13 residues. V was cut by 4 bases and J by 6 bases, with 9 bases left in between. The CDR3 DNA follows: TGTGCCAGCAGTTCACGGTACGCCGGGGAGCTGTTTTTT. Its translation: CASSSRYAGELFF.

The rearrangement uses TRBV14 and TRBJ2-5, with TRBD2 matching 12 bases. The junction had 4 bases not matched to a gene; V was cut back by 4 bases and J by 1 base. Germline lookup yields CDR1 SGHDN and CDR2 FVKESK. The CDR3 runs 16 residues. The CDR3 sequence is CASSRALAGGQETQYF. The CDR3, as DNA: TGTGCCAGCAGCCGGGCACTAGCGGGGGGCCAAGAGACCCAGTACTTC.

This clone came up a few times. Other DNA sequences of this sample code for an identical CDR3. J is TRBJ1-2 and V is TRBV28; possible D gene TRBD1, 6 bases. Germline lookup yields CDR1 MDHEN and CDR2 SYDVKM. The V and J ends lost 3 bases and 5 bases respectively, with 10 bases between them. The CDR3 has 13 amino acids. The CDR3 protein is CASSLGRGYGYTF. The CDR3 nucleotides read TGTGCCAGCAGTTTGGGTAGGGGGTATGGCTACACCTTC.

The chain carries TRBV15 and TRBJ2-5; 8 positions agree with TRBD2. This CDR3 has 15 residues. The germline V gene has CDR1 LNHNV and CDR2 YYDKDF (reference sequence). Trimming removed 1 base from V and 0 bases from J; junction bases left unmatched: 1. The CDR3 reads CATSRVAGYQETQYF. In DNA form, the CDR3 reads TGTGCCACCAGCAGAGTAGCGGGGTACCAAGAGACCCAGTACTTC.

The CDR3: CASSPGYSGTGDTGELFF. CDR3 nucleotides: TGTGCCAGCAGTCCAGGGTATTCCGGGACAGGGGATACCGGGGAGCTGTTTTTT. This chain links TRBV27 with TRBJ2-2, with 10 nucleotides matching TRBD1. The CDR3 length is 18 residues. CDR1 MNHEY and CDR2 SMNVEV come from the germline V gene (reference sequence). Trimming at V came to 5 bases and at J to 5 bases, leaving 14 bases not matched to a gene.

The V and J genes are TRBV5-1 and TRBJ2-1, with TRBD1 as a possible D gene (5 bases). This CDR3 contains 14 residues. Trimming pared 2 bases from V and 4 bases from J, leaving 10 bases between. Per germline, CDR1 SGHRS and CDR2 YFSETQ. CDR3 sequence (DNA): TGCGCCAGCAGCTTCAGCAGGGTGTACAATGAGCAGTTCTTC. As protein: CASSFSRVYNEQFF.

V is TRBV11-2 and J is TRBJ2-7; tentatively, D is TRBD1 (6 bases). V shed 4 bases and J shed 1 base, with 8 bases lying between them. Germline-derived CDR1 and CDR2 are SGHAT and FQNNGV. This CDR3 is 13 amino acids long. The CDR3 DNA is TGTGCCAGCAGCTGGGACACATCCTACGAGCAGTACTTC. Translated, it gives CASSWDTSYEQYF.